This passage covers 17 T cell receptor beta chains from one sample sequenced in a study of T-cell reconstitution after alpha-beta-depleted transplantation in children. Unique molecular identifiers were built into the TCRbeta library. TCRdb passed the PCR reads through MiXCR, listing each CDR3 protein once. The repertoire consists of 600,000 to 700,000 distinct CDR3 sequences, with about 12% occurring once and the leading ten covering 0.79%. The material sequenced was PBMCs, taken before TCRalphabeta/CD19-depleted stem cell transplant. These TCRs come from a girl under 10 years old with congenital amegakaryocytic thrombocytopenia, due to receive a stem cell transplant.

This chain uses TRBV18 with TRBJ2-7; D is unresolved. Germline lookup yields CDR1 KGHSH and CDR2 LQKENI. The CDR3 loop spans 14 amino acids. V lost 11 bases and J 5 bases, leaving 22 bases between the germline ends. CDR3 sequence reads: CAGSLTHGSDEQYF. The CDR3 DNA reads as TGTGCCGGGTCTCTGACACACGGTTCGGACGAGCAGTACTTC.

With respect to this clonotype: Since a much larger clone is just one base distant, this may be a read error. The rearrangement joins TRBV28 to TRBJ2-7; no clear D gene. The CDR3 covers 14 residues. CDR1 and CDR2 (germline): MDHEN, SYDVKM. Here the CDR3 reads CASSPTWYSYEQCF. The CDR3 region has the DNA TGTGCCAGCAGTCCCACGTGGTACTCCTACGAGCAGTGCTTC.

The rearrangement links TRBV12-3 or TRBV12-4 to TRBJ2-2; D is perhaps TRBD2 (6 bases). There are 17 residues in the CDR3. V gave up 0 bases and J gave up 6 bases, with 17 bases separating them. The CDR3 DNA follows: TGTGCCAGCAGTTTAGCGGGGGACTGGGAAAACCCCGGGGAGCTGTTTTTT. It translates to CASSLAGDWENPGELFF.

The genes are TRBV12-3 or TRBV12-4 and TRBJ2-1; 7 nucleotides match TRBD2. The V gene end was trimmed by 2 bases and the J gene end by 5 bases; junction bases not matched to a gene: 3. The CDR3 sequence is 14 residues long. In DNA, the CDR3 is TGTGCCAGCAGTTTATCTAGCGGTCACAATGAGCAGTTCTTC. Protein: CASSLSSGHNEQFF.

This clonotype occurred a few times. The chain recombines TRBV7-9 with TRBJ1-2, with D hard to call. The CDR3 loop spans 16 amino acids. V gave up 5 bases and J gave up 3 bases, with 19 bases separating them. CDR1 is SEHNR and CDR2 is FQNEAQ in the germline V gene (reference sequence). In DNA form, the CDR3 reads TGTGCCAGCAGCGCCCGGACTGCGCGGGAGGACTATGGCTACACCTTC. Its translation is CASSARTAREDYGYTF.

This clonotype was observed at least ten times. The chain is built from TRBV20-1 and TRBJ1-5; 9 nucleotides match TRBD1. Losses at the gene ends were 0 bases for V and 5 bases for J; bases not matched to a gene: 5. The CDR3 is 15 amino acids. In germline, CDR1 is DFQATT, CDR2 SNEGSKA (reference sequence). In DNA form, the CDR3 reads TGCAGTGCTAGAGATAGGACAGGGGACTATCAGCCCCAGCATTTT. Translation: CSARDRTGDYQPQHF.

V gene TRBV28 combines with J gene TRBJ1-2; TRBD1 is a possible D gene (5 bases). Germline loops: CDR1 MDHEN, CDR2 SYDVKM. The V end was cut by 3 bases, the J end by 13 bases, with 15 bases between. The CDR3 covers 12 residues. The CDR3 DNA sequence: TGTGCCAGCAGTTTCGGGGGTACCGTTGCCACCTTC. Its translation: CASSFGGTVATF.

This clonotype was recorded a few times. V gene TRBV29-1 combines with J gene TRBJ1-3; 8 nucleotides agree with TRBD1. The J segment lost 1 base and the V segment lost 4 bases, leaving 6 bases of the junction unmatched. The germline CDR1 and CDR2 sequences are SQVTM and ANQGSEA. The CDR3 consists of 15 residues. CDR3 nucleotides: TGCAGCGTTGTAGTCAGGGGGCAGTCTGGAAACACCATATATTTT. Translating gives CSVVVRGQSGNTIYF.

This clonotype has at least ten counts. CDR3 loop: CSARYRGHYEQYF. The CDR3 DNA is TGCAGTGCTCGATACAGGGGGCACTACGAGCAGTACTTC. The V gene is TRBV20-1, the J gene TRBJ2-7, with 9 bases identical to TRBD1. From germline, CDR1 is DFQATT and CDR2 SNEGSKA (reference sequence). V shed 5 bases, J shed 3 bases, and the junction held 5 bases outside the gene matches. The CDR3 is made up of 13 amino acids.

The genes are TRBV7-8 and TRBJ2-7; no clear D. The V end lost 9 bases, the J end lost 1 base, and 13 bases lay between the germline ends. The germline gives CDR1 SGHVS, CDR2 FQNEAQ. The CDR3 contains 13 residues. Here the CDR3 reads CARSPGPSYEQYF. The CDR3 bases are TGTGCCAGGAGCCCCGGACCTTCCTACGAGCAGTACTTC.

This rearrangement joins TRBV7-2 to TRBJ1-2, with D hard to call. This CDR3 has 13 residues. CDR1 is SGHTA and CDR2 is FQGNSA in the germline V gene. Between the trimmed V and J ends, which lost 3 bases and 4 bases, there was a span of 9 bases. In DNA, the CDR3 is TGTGCCAGCAGCTTTCCCTCTTCCTATGGCTACACCTTC. Residues: CASSFPSSYGYTF.

As regards this clonotype: Mismatch with germline at one junction end may stem from a read error. This chain joins TRBV10-1 and TRBJ2-5, with 8 nucleotides matching TRBD2. Germline assignment: CDR1 WNHNN and CDR2 SYGVQD (reference sequence). The CDR3 length is 17 residues. In nucleotides, the CDR3 is TGCGCCAGCAGGGGCGAGCGGGAGAAGTTGGGACAAGAGAGCCAGTACTTC. It yields the protein CASRGEREKLGQESQYF.

The chain links TRBV4-1 to TRBJ2-3; TRBD2 aligns across 7 bases. CDR1 is MGHRA, CDR2 YSYEKL, per germline. The CDR3 is 16 amino acids. Trimming took 1 base from V and 2 from J; bases not matched to a gene: 6. CDR3 sequence: CASSQVGAGFTDTQYF. The CDR3 DNA follows: TGCGCCAGCAGCCAAGTAGGAGCGGGATTCACAGATACGCAGTATTTT.

This clonotype has ten or more counts. V usage is TRBV5-1 and J usage is TRBJ2-7, with D unclear. CDR3 size: 13 residues. The germline V gene encodes CDR1 SGHRS and CDR2 YFSETQ. V was shortened by 6 bases and J by 8 bases, with 18 bases between the two germline ends. CDR3 nucleotides: TGCGCCAGCACTTTCGACGGTGGGCCGAAGCAGTACTTC. As protein: CASTFDGGPKQYF.

The chain couples TRBV12-3 or TRBV12-4 to TRBJ1-1; tentatively, D is TRBD1 (6 bases). The ends were cut back, 3 bases at V and 7 bases at J, with 9 bases in the middle. The CDR3 covers 12 residues. CDR3 coding DNA: TGTGCCAGCAGTTTTGCAGGGGTTGAAGCTTTCTTT. Translation: CASSFAGVEAFF.

The table lists this clonotype with many counts. The rearrangement links TRBV12-3 or TRBV12-4 to TRBJ2-2; D is possibly TRBD2 (6 bases). Trimming took off 4 bases at V and 2 bases at J, with 17 bases between the two ends. CDR3 length equals 17 residues. This CDR3 reads CASSSAPGGYNTGELFF. CDR3 nucleotide sequence: TGTGCCAGCAGTTCAGCGCCCGGGGGTTACAACACCGGGGAGCTGTTTTTT.

This clonotype was seen repeatedly, ten times or more. The genes are TRBV12-3 or TRBV12-4 and TRBJ1-5; D remains ambiguous. The V end lost 8 bases, the J end lost 0 bases, and 14 bases lay between the germline ends. The length of the CDR3 is 15 residues. The CDR3 sequence: CASCRTGNSNQPQHF. The DNA of the CDR3 is TGTGCCAGCTGTCGGACGGGTAATAGCAATCAGCCCCAGCATTTT.